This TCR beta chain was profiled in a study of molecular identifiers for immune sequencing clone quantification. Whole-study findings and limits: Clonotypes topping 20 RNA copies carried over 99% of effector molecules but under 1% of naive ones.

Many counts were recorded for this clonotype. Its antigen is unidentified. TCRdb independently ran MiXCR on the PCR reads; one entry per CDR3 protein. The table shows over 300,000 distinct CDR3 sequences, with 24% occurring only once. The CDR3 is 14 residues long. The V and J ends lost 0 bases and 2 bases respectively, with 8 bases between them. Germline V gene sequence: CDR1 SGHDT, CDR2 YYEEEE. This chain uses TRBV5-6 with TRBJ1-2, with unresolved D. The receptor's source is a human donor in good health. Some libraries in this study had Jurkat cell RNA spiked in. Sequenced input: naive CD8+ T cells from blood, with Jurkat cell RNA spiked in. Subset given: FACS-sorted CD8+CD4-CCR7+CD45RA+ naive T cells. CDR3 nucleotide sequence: TGTGCCAGCAGCTTGGTCATTACCAACTATGGCTACACCTTC. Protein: CASSLVITNYGYTF.